Each of the 23 T cell receptor beta chains below was sequenced from the same sample in a study of T cell repertoires in cytomegalovirus infection. These receptors lack a known antigen. TCRdb re-called the reads through MiXCR, storing one row per CDR3 protein. The sample shows about 920,000 distinct CDR3 sequences, around 29% of them seen only once. The sample consisted of cultured CD8+ T cells from PBMCs, taken from culture after CMV antigen stimulation. Source of these receptors: a human donor in good health (CMV status not recorded). Some clones in this sample may be carry-over from other donors' samples.

The V call is TRBV5-6, the J call TRBJ1-6; D perhaps matches TRBD1 (5 bases). The germline gives CDR1 SGHDT, CDR2 YYEEEE. V was cut by 0 bases and J by 8 bases, with 9 bases left in between. This CDR3 has 14 amino acids. CDR3 residues: CASSLDRTYSPLHF. In DNA form, the CDR3 reads TGTGCCAGCAGCTTGGACAGGACTTATTCACCCCTCCACTTT.

The chain combines TRBV2 with TRBJ2-7; TRBD2 might be the D (6 bases). The CDR3 is 13 amino acids. Germline-derived CDR1 and CDR2 are SNHLY and FYNNEI. The ends were cut back, 8 bases at V and 1 base at J, with 12 bases in the middle. CDR3 residues: CASGVGGSYEQYV. CDR3 nucleotide sequence: TGTGCCAGCGGCGTAGGAGGGTCCTACGAGCAGTACGTC.

The chain couples TRBV7-2 to TRBJ1-5; D is perhaps TRBD1 (5 bases). In germline, CDR1 is SGHTA, CDR2 FQGNSA. V was cut by 4 bases and J by 6 bases, with 13 bases left in between. The CDR3 contains 14 residues. The CDR3 is CASSYWGGGQPQHF. CDR3 DNA: TGTGCCAGCAGCTACTGGGGGGGAGGTCAGCCCCAGCATTTT.

The chain employs TRBV25-1 and TRBJ1-1; 8 positions match TRBD1. There are 14 residues in the CDR3. V was pared by 3 bases and J by 6 bases, with 6 bases of the junction left unmatched. Looked up from germline, CDR1 is MGHDK and CDR2 is SYGVNS. CDR3 coding DNA: TGTGCCAGCAGTGATACAGGGGGTTTCGCTGAAGCTTTCTTT. Amino acid sequence: CASSDTGGFAEAFF.

This clonotype was counted between two and nine times. The chain employs TRBV7-9 and TRBJ1-1; 7 bases are shared with TRBD1. Germline V lookup: CDR1 SEHNR, CDR2 FQNEAQ (reference sequence). With V trimmed by 5 bases and J by 7 bases, 13 bases remained unmatched. The CDR3 sequence is 15 residues long. CDR3 residues: CASSDSFGTAIEAFF. The CDR3 bases are TGTGCCAGCAGCGACTCCTTCGGGACAGCTATTGAAGCTTTCTTT.

V usage is TRBV7-9 and J usage is TRBJ1-2; D remains ambiguous. The V gene lost 5 bases and the J gene lost 0 bases, with 16 bases spanning the gap. In germline, CDR1 is SEHNR, CDR2 FQNEAQ (reference sequence). This CDR3 comprises 16 residues. CDR3 bases: TGTGCCAGCAGCGGGCCTCGTAAAGGAACTAACTATGGCTACACCTTC. It codes for CASSGPRKGTNYGYTF.

The V call is TRBV5-6, the J call TRBJ2-7; D remains ambiguous. The CDR3 spans 12 residues. Per germline, CDR1 SGHDT and CDR2 YYEEEE. V dropped 5 bases and J dropped 3 bases, with 9 bases sitting between them. The CDR3 DNA follows: TGTGCCAGCAGGGAAGGCAGCTACGAGCAGTACTTC. This gives the protein CASREGSYEQYF.

The chain employs TRBV12-3 or TRBV12-4 and TRBJ1-1; D remains unclear. The CDR3 totals 16 residues. V lost 3 bases to trimming and J lost 1 base, with 15 bases between them. The CDR3 sequence: CASSFPGRTANTEAFF. The CDR3 bases are TGTGCCAGCAGTTTCCCCGGACGGACTGCGAACACTGAAGCTTTCTTT.

A few counts support this clonotype. The chain is built from TRBV7-9 and TRBJ2-3; 10 nucleotides agree with TRBD2. The CDR3 spans 18 residues. Losses at the gene ends were 5 bases for V and 3 bases for J; bases not matched to a gene: 14. Germline V gene data show CDR1 as SEHNR and CDR2 as FQNEAQ (reference sequence). This chain's CDR3 is CASSGLAGGPKGTDTQYF. In nucleotides, the CDR3 is TGTGCCAGCAGCGGTTTAGCGGGGGGTCCCAAGGGGACAGATACGCAGTATTTT.

J is TRBJ2-7 and V is TRBV11-2, with D unclear. The V gene lost 2 bases and the J gene lost 7 bases, with 12 bases spanning the gap. The CDR3 contains 13 residues. The germline gives CDR1 SGHAT, CDR2 FQNNGV. This chain's CDR3 is CASSLSHTREQYF. DNA for the CDR3: TGTGCCAGCAGCTTATCCCACACTCGGGAGCAGTACTTC.

The gene calls are TRBV6-2 or TRBV6-3 and TRBJ2-3; 11 bases match TRBD2. The CDR3 contains 17 residues. The germline gives CDR1 MNHEY, CDR2 SVGEGT. V was pared by 0 bases and J by 5 bases, with 7 bases of the junction left unmatched. DNA of the CDR3: TGTGCCAGCAGTTACTCAGCTAGCGGGGGGATGGTAGATACGCAGTATTTT. Encoded protein: CASSYSASGGMVDTQYF.

This chain uses TRBV9 with TRBJ1-6, with D tentatively TRBD1 (6 bases). V dropped 3 bases and J dropped 9 bases, with 13 bases sitting between them. The CDR3 runs to 14 residues. CDR1 SGDLS and CDR2 YYNGEE come from the germline V gene. CDR3 nucleotides: TGTGCCAGCAGCGGACCAGGGGCCAGTTCACCCCTCCACTTT. Its translation: CASSGPGASSPLHF.

The chain carries TRBV12-3 or TRBV12-4 and TRBJ1-5, with 11 nucleotides matching TRBD1. The ends lost 4 bases at V and 1 base at J; junction bases unmatched: 9. The CDR3 is 18 amino acids. The CDR3 loop reads CASSSRTGGKMSNQPQHF. The CDR3, as DNA: TGTGCCAGCAGTTCCCGGACAGGGGGCAAAATGAGCAATCAGCCCCAGCATTTT.

The chain carries TRBV19 and TRBJ1-5; D is possibly TRBD1 (6 bases). There are 16 residues in the CDR3. V was clipped by 2 bases and J by 3 bases, with 14 bases between them. The germline V gene encodes CDR1 LNHDA and CDR2 SQIVND (reference sequence). The CDR3: CASSIPPQGFNQPQHF. Written as DNA, the CDR3 is TGTGCCAGTAGTATACCCCCACAGGGCTTCAATCAGCCCCAGCATTTT.

This clonotype was seen many times. The genes are TRBV7-2 and TRBJ2-5; 9 bases match TRBD2. The CDR3 has 15 residues. Germline CDR1 and CDR2: SGHTA and FQGNSA. V trimming: 5 bases; J trimming: 4 bases; junction bases outside the gene matches: 8. The CDR3 here is CASSHLGGGGETQYF. DNA of the CDR3: TGTGCCAGCAGCCACTTGGGCGGGGGGGGAGAGACCCAGTACTTC.

This clonotype was counted between two and nine times. V gene TRBV6-2 or TRBV6-3 combines with J gene TRBJ2-7, with D perhaps being TRBD1 or TRBD2 (5 bases each). The germline V gene has CDR1 MNHEY and CDR2 SVGEGT. Trimming took 3 bases from V and 3 from J, leaving 12 bases between them. This CDR3 has 14 residues. CDR3 sequence (DNA): TGTGCCAGCAGTTATTACGGGACGGTCTACGAGCAGTACTTC. Translated: CASSYYGTVYEQYF.

This chain joins TRBV7-8 and TRBJ2-3; D may be TRBD1 (6 bases). The ends were cut back, 4 bases at V and 4 bases at J, with 15 bases in the middle. This CDR3 region has 15 residues. Germline CDR1 is SGHVS and CDR2 is FQNEAQ. CDR3: CASSSDSGWPDTQYF. The CDR3 DNA reads TGTGCCAGCAGCTCGGACAGCGGATGGCCAGATACGCAGTATTTT. The complete variable domain, with remaining parts taken from reference TRBV7-8 and TRBJ2-3, reads GAGVSQSPRYKVAKRGQDVALRCDPISGHVSLFWYQQALGQGPEFLTYFQNEAQLDKSGLPSDRFFAERPEGSVSTLKIQRTQQEDSAVYLCASSSDSGWPDTQYFGPGTRLTVL.

The chain is built from TRBV19 and TRBJ2-1; TRBD2 matches 9 bases. CDR1 LNHDA and CDR2 SQIVND come from the germline V gene (reference sequence). This CDR3 spans 15 amino acids. V was clipped by 7 bases and J by 4 bases; unmatched bases: 8. This chain's CDR3 is CASTIAGAAYNEQFF. CDR3 nucleotides: TGTGCCAGTACCATAGCGGGGGCCGCGTACAATGAGCAGTTCTTC.

There are a few counts of this clonotype. This chain uses TRBV5-6 with TRBJ2-1, with D maybe TRBD2 (5 bases). The germline V and J ends were trimmed by 1 base and 9 bases, with 14 bases remaining between them. This CDR3 contains 14 residues. Looked up from germline, CDR1 is SGHDT and CDR2 is YYEEEE. The DNA of the CDR3 is TGTGCCAGCAGCTTGTTGTTGGGCGAGGGTGAGCAGTTCTTC. Residues: CASSLLLGEGEQFF. Drawing the rest from reference TRBV5-6 and TRBJ2-1, the complete variable domain is DAGVTQSPTHLIKTRGQQVTLRCSPKSGHDTVSWYQQALGQGPQFIFQYYEEEERQRGNFPDRFSGHQFPNYSSELNVNALLLGDSALYLCASSLLLGEGEQFFGPGTRLTVL.

This clonotype appeared a few times. The genes are TRBV20-1 and TRBJ1-2; D is ambiguous. From germline, CDR1 is DFQATT and CDR2 SNEGSKA (reference sequence). Trimming took 0 bases from V and 4 from J, leaving 12 bases between them. The CDR3 has 14 residues. In DNA, the CDR3 is TGCAGTGCTAGAGATCTCAGGCATGGCTATGGCTACACCTTC. This sequence encodes CSARDLRHGYGYTF.

This chain uses TRBV7-6 with TRBJ2-1; unclear D gene. Trimming left V 9 bases short and J 5 bases short, with 14 bases between. The V gene's germline CDR1 is SGHVS and CDR2 FNYEAQ. CDR3 length equals 13 residues. The CDR3 sequence: CASTLSNHNEQFF. The CDR3 DNA is TGTGCCAGTACCCTATCGAACCACAATGAGCAGTTCTTC.

Ten or more counts support this clonotype. The V and J genes are TRBV7-6 and TRBJ2-2; D is tentatively TRBD1 or TRBD2 (5 bases each). The CDR3 length is 15 residues. Per germline, CDR1 SGHVS and CDR2 FNYEAQ. The V end was cut by 4 bases, the J end by 2 bases, with 11 bases between. The CDR3 DNA sequence: TGTGCCAGCAGCTCCCGGGACCAAAACACCGGGGAGCTGTTTTTT. Residues: CASSSRDQNTGELFF.

The CDR3 reads CASSRTRSDTQYF. The CDR3 region has the DNA TGTGCCAGTAGCCGCACAAGATCAGATACGCAGTATTTT. This chain connects TRBV19 to TRBJ2-3; D is unresolved. CDR3 length: 13 amino acids. V was clipped by 6 bases and J by 4 bases, with 11 bases between them. Germline V lookup: CDR1 LNHDA, CDR2 SQIVND (reference sequence). Full variable domain (rest looked up from reference TRBV19 and TRBJ2-3): DGGITQSPKYLFRKEGQNVTLSCEQNLNHDAMYWYRQDPGQGLRLIYYSQIVNDFQKGDIAEGYSVSREKKESFPLTVTSAQKNPTAFYLCASSRTRSDTQYFGPGTRLTVL.